What follows describes a single T cell receptor (beta chain). The sample comes from a study of blood T cell repertoires in COVID-19. Data came from immunoSEQ multiplex PCR; TCRdb stores just in-frame clones and leaves some out. The sample yields fewer than 75,000 clones, approximately 86% seen once. The origin of this receptor is a man in his fifties or sixties with active COVID-19. Sequenced sample: peripheral blood.

CDR3: CASSEPGTGLWNEQFF. CDR3 DNA sequence: TGTGCCAGTAGTGAACCCGGGACAGGGCTTTGGAATGAGCAGTTCTTC. The chain has TRBV19 and TRBJ2-1; TRBD1 matches at 9 bases. V lost 5 bases, J lost 7 bases, and 12 bases stayed unmatched. This CDR3 region has 16 residues. CDR1 LNHDA and CDR2 SQIVND come from the germline V gene (reference sequence).